This TCR beta chain was captured by sequencing in a study of shared clonotypes between healthy human individuals. For the study at large: Those who served as donors were a couple of women and three men between the ages of 18 and 49. The plates for each donor numbered three CD4 naive, three CD4 memory, two CD8 naive and one CD8 memory. Overall study results and limits: Researchers found naive subsets generally carried larger estimated richness than memory subsets.

Points on this clone: The target antigen is unknown.

Assay runs were performed at deep level. Measured with immunoSEQ multiplex PCR; TCRdb has only the in-frame clones, and not every one. The repertoire holds about 990,000 clones, with 75% to 80% as singletons. With 6 bases removed from V and 6 bases from J, the gap between germline ends came to 15 bases. The CDR3 sequence is 14 residues long. Germline CDR1 and CDR2: SNHLY and FYNNEI. Sequenced material: memory CD4+ T cells from PBMCs. Specified subset: CD45RA-negative fraction. The genes are TRBV2 and TRBJ1-5; D gene unclear. The sequence derives from a man aged 18 to 29 in good health. Some clones in this sample may be carry-over from other donors' samples. The CDR3 nucleotides read TGTGCCAGCAGCGGAGGGTTCAGGAGTCAGCCCCAGCATTTT. Translation: CASSGGFRSQPQHF.